This T cell receptor beta chain was profiled in a study of T cell responses to AZD1222 COVID-19 vaccine. CDR3 length: 15 residues. Germline-derived CDR1 and CDR2 are MNHEY and SVGEGT. Trimming took 2 bases from V and 1 from J, leaving 10 bases between them. Clones were sequenced by immunoSEQ multiplex PCR, and TCRdb holds only the in-frame ones, with some missing. The table records roughly 120,000 clones, about 88% of them present only once. This receptor was taken from an adult in good health. This material consisted of peripheral blood, taken on day 0 of AZD1222 vaccination. This sequence joins TRBV6-2 or TRBV6-3 and TRBJ2-3; TRBD2 is a possible D gene (6 bases). The CDR3 DNA reads as TGTGCCAGCAGTTACGGGCGGGACGGCACAGATACGCAGTATTTT. Protein: CASSYGRDGTDTQYF.